The clone carrying this TCR beta chain was picked up a small number of times. J was trimmed by 0 bases and V by 6 bases; bases with no gene match: 11. The CDR3 has 16 residues. Germline lookup yields CDR1 LGHNA and CDR2 YSLEER. This sample is drawn from a study of T cells in Graves' hyperthyroidism and ophthalmopathy. Patients with uncontrolled infections, other autoimmune diseases, pregnancy or lactation were excluded. From more than 9.5 ml of fresh peripheral blood, PBMCs were isolated. RNA transcripts served as the template for amplifying TCR beta CDR3 regions. The TCR CDR3 first-round RT-PCR relied on the HTBI primer set. TCRdb recomputed calls from the multiplex PCR reads with MiXCR, one row per CDR3 protein. The profile shows approximately 590,000 distinct CDR3 sequences, 15% to 19% of them singletons.

The sample was blood. The chain employs TRBV4-3 and TRBJ2-7, with TRBD2 identical over 7 bases. This TCR derives from a woman under 40 with Graves' hyperthyroidism. This CDR3 is CASSPTGLAASYEQYF. The CDR3, as DNA: TGCGCCAGCAGTCCTACGGGCCTAGCGGCCTCCTACGAGCAGTACTTC.